The sequence of this T cell receptor beta chain was determined in a study of blood T cell repertoires in COVID-19. For the study at large: Whether acute or convalescent, the COVID-19 samples came from the United States, Italy and Spain. The analysed material was cDNA or gDNA that came from T cells, B-cell-depleted T cells, or PBMCs.

Seattle patients were enrolled during active infection and followed longitudinally. Authors' processing steps: The assay estimated nucleated cells by amplifying reference gene primers. Method: immunoSEQ multiplex PCR; TCRdb's copy keeps in-frame clones and lacks some. V and J calls and clone size are given by that table; D and trimming were obtained from the DNA. The sample holds a few hundred thousand clones, 90% seen once. Material: peripheral blood. This TCR was sampled from a woman aged 60-70 years with COVID-19, enrolled during active disease.

The CDR3 sequence is CASSFDRYGELFF. For the CDR3, the DNA is TGTGCCAGCAGTTTCGACAGATACGGGGAGCTGTTTTTT. V gene TRBV12-3 or TRBV12-4 combines with J gene TRBJ2-2; D may be TRBD1 (5 bases). The V and J ends lost 3 bases and 7 bases respectively, with 9 bases between them. The CDR3 has 13 residues.